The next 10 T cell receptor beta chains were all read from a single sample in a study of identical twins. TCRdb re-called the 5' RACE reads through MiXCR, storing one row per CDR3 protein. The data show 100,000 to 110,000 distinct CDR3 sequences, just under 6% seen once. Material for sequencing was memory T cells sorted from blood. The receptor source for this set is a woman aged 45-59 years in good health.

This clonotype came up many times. The CDR3 nucleotides read TGTGCCAGCAGCTTATTAGCGGGCCGGGGGAATGAGCAGTTCTTC. Translating it yields CASSLLAGRGNEQFF. The rearrangement links TRBV12-3 or TRBV12-4 to TRBJ2-1, with 7 positions matching TRBD2. Losses at the gene ends were 6 bases for V and 7 bases for J; bases not matched to a gene: 12. This CDR3 comprises 15 residues.

For the CDR3, the DNA is TGCAGCGCCTCCGGGACAGGATCTCGGGGCTACACCTTC. Encoded protein: CSASGTGSRGYTF. V and J are TRBV29-1 and TRBJ1-2, with 8 bases that match TRBD1. This CDR3 contains 13 residues. The V and J ends lost 7 bases and 8 bases, in that order; junction bases with no gene match: 12. CDR1 and CDR2 (germline): SQVTM, ANQGSEA.

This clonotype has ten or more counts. CDR3 amino acids: CASMGREGLETQYF. In DNA, the CDR3 is TGTGCCAGCATGGGAAGGGAGGGACTAGAGACCCAGTACTTC. The rearrangement joins TRBV2 to TRBJ2-5, with 7 bases matching TRBD2. Germline V CDR1 and CDR2: SNHLY, FYNNEI. V dropped 7 bases and J dropped 4; count of bases not matched to a gene: 9. CDR3 size: 14 residues.

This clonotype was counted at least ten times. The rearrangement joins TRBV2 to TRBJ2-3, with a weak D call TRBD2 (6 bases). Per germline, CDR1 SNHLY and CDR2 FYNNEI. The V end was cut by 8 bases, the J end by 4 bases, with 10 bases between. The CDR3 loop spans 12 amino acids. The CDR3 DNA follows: TGTGCCAGCGGGAGGAACCCAGATACGCAGTATTTT. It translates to CASGRNPDTQYF.

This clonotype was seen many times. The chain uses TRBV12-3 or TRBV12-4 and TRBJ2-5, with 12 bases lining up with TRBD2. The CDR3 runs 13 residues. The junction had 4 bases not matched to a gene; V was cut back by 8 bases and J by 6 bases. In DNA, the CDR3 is TGTGCCAGCGGGCTAGCGGGAGGGAAGACCCAGTACTTC. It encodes CASGLAGGKTQYF.

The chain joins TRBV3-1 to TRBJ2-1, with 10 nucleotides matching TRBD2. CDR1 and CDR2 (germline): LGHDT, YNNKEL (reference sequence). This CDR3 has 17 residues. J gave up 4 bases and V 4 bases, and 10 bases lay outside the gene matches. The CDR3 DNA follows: TGTGCCAGCAGCCTTGGACTAGCGGACGGTAAATACAATGAGCAGTTCTTC. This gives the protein CASSLGLADGKYNEQFF.

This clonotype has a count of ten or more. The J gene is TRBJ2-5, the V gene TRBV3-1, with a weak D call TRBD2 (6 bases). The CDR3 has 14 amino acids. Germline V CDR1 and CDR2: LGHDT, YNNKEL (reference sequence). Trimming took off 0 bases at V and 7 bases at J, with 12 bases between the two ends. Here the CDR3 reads CASSQDRRRGTQYF. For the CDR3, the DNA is TGTGCCAGCAGCCAAGACCGCCGGCGGGGGACCCAGTACTTC.

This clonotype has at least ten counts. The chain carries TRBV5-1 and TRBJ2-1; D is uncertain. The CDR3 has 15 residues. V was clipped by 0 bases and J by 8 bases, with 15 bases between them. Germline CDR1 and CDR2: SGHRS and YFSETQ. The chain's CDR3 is CASSLARLSRDEQFF. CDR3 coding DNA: TGCGCCAGCAGCTTGGCACGGCTTTCCCGCGATGAGCAGTTCTTC.

The CDR3 spells CSARPPRQGMISEQFF. The CDR3 DNA reads as TGCAGTGCTAGACCACCCAGACAGGGGATGATAAGTGAGCAGTTCTTC. V is TRBV20-1 and J is TRBJ2-1; TRBD1 matches at 8 bases. Germline V CDR1 and CDR2: DFQATT, SNEGSKA (reference sequence). Trimming at V came to 2 bases and at J to 9 bases, leaving 15 bases not matched to a gene. The CDR3 has 16 residues.

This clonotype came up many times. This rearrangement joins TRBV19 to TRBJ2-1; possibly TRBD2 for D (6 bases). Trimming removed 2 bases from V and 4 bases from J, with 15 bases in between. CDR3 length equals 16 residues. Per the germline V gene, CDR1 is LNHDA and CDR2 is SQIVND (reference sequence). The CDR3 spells CASSIPGDWDYNEQFF. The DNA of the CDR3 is TGTGCCAGTAGTATACCCGGGGACTGGGATTACAATGAGCAGTTCTTC.